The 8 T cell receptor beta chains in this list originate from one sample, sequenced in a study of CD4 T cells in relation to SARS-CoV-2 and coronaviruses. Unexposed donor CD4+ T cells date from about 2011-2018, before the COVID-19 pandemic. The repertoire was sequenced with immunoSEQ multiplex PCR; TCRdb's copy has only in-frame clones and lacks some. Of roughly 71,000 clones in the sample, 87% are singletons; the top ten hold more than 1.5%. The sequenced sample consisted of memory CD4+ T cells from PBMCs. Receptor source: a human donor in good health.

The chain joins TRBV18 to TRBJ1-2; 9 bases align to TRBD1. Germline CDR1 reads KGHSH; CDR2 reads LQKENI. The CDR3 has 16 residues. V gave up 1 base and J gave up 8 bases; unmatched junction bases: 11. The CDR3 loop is CASSPRYRGLGEGYTF. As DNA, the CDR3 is TGTGCCAGCTCACCACGTTACAGGGGGCTAGGGGAAGGCTACACCTTC.

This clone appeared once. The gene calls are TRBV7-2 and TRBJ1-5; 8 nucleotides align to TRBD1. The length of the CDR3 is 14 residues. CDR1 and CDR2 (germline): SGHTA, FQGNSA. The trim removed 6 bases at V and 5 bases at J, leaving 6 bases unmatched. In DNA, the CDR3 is TGTGCCAGCAGTTTGGACAGGGCCTATCAGCCCCAGCATTTT. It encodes CASSLDRAYQPQHF.

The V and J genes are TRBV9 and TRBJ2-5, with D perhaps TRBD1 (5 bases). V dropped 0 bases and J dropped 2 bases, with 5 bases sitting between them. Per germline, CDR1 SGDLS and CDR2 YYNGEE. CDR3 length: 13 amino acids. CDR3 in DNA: TGTGCCAGCAGCGTAGGACAGCAAGAGACCCAGTACTTC. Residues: CASSVGQQETQYF.

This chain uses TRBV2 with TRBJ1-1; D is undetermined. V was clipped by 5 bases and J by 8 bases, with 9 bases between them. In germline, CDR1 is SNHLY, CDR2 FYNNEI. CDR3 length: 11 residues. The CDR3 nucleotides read TGTGCCAGCAGTCCCTCACCGGAAGCTTTCTTT. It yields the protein CASSPSPEAFF.

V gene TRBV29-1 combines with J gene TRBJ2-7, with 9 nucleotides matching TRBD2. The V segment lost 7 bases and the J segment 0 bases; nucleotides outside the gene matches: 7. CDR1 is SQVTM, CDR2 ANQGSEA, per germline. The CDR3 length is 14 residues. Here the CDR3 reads CSGRSGRLSYEQYF. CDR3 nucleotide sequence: TGCAGCGGCCGAAGCGGGAGGCTCTCCTACGAGCAGTACTTC.

The chain's CDR3 is CASSVTGGPGNTIYF. CDR3 bases: TGTGCCAGCAGCGTAACAGGGGGCCCTGGAAACACCATATATTTT. The gene calls are TRBV11-2 and TRBJ1-3; 9 nucleotides line up with TRBD1. V lost 5 bases, J lost 2 bases, and 4 bases stayed unmatched. Germline V gives CDR1 SGHAT, CDR2 FQNNGV. The CDR3 covers 15 residues.

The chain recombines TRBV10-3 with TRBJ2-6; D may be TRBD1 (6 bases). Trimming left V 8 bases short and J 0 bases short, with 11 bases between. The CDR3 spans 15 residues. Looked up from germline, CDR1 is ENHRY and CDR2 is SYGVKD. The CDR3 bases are TGTGCCATCGGGGGACAAGACTCTGGGGCCAACGTCCTGACTTTC. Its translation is CAIGGQDSGANVLTF.

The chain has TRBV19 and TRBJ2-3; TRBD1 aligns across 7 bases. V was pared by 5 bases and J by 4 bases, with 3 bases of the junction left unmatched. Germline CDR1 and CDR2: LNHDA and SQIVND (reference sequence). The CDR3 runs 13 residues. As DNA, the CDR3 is TGTGCCAGTAGTGAACAGGGGCCAGATACGCAGTATTTT. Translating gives CASSEQGPDTQYF. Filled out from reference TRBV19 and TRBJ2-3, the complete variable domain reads DGGITQSPKYLFRKEGQNVTLSCEQNLNHDAMYWYRQDPGQGLRLIYYSQIVNDFQKGDIAEGYSVSREKKESFPLTVTSAQKNPTAFYLCASSEQGPDTQYFGPGTRLTVL.